This TCR beta chain was identified during a study of shared clonotypes between healthy human individuals. General study points: Only blood was sampled; tissue repertoires likely differ.

The CDR3 totals 18 residues. V shed 0 bases and J 7 bases; nucleotides not matched to a gene: 9. Looked up from germline, CDR1 is SGDLS and CDR2 is YYNGEE. The sample holds one count of this clone. Its antigen is as yet unknown. Replicate PCRs were loaded with roughly 0.3 ug DNA from unsorted PBMC, some 33,000 T cell genomes. Clones were read by immunoSEQ multiplex PCR, and TCRdb kept only the in-frame ones, dropping some. The sample consists of around 500,000 clones, around 80% of them appearing once. The TCR was taken from a woman aged 40 to 55 in good health. Some clones in this sample may be carry-over from other donors' samples. The sample comprised PBMCs. This chain connects TRBV9 to TRBJ2-2, with 13 bases matching TRBD2. CDR3 loop: CASSVGGLAGVVIGELFF. CDR3 sequence (DNA): TGTGCCAGCAGCGTAGGTGGACTAGCGGGAGTGGTTATCGGGGAGCTGTTTTTT.